What follows are 9 T cell receptor beta chains derived from one specimen sequenced in a study of T cells in narcolepsy. The repertoire was sequenced with immunoSEQ multiplex PCR; TCRdb's copy has only in-frame clones and lacks some. The data contain around 35,000 clones, approximately 87% of them singletons. The material sequenced was CD45RA- memory CD4+ T cells from PBMCs. The receptors come from a human donor with narcolepsy.

V gene TRBV28 combines with J gene TRBJ1-1; no reliable D call. Trimming left V 7 bases short and J 11 bases short, with 23 bases between. Germline values: CDR1 MDHEN, CDR2 SYDVKM. The CDR3 is 14 amino acids. CDR3 sequence (DNA): TGTGCCAGCACCCTCCCCGTGGGTGAACGAGGTGCTTTCTTT. It yields the protein CASTLPVGERGAFF.

The chain is built from TRBV5-1 and TRBJ2-3; D possibly corresponds to TRBD2 (7 bases). V gave up 4 bases and J gave up 5 bases, with 23 bases separating them. CDR1 SGHRS and CDR2 YFSETQ come from the germline V gene. This CDR3 comprises 17 residues. CDR3 nucleotides: TGCGCCAGCAGCCTAACTTCCCCAGGGAGGGGGATAGATACGCAGTATTTT. This translates into CASSLTSPGRGIDTQYF.

The table lists this clone with a few counts. The gene calls are TRBV14 and TRBJ1-2; D not certain. The CDR3 is 13 residues long. Trimming cost V 1 base and J 7 bases, with 10 bases left between them. Germline V gene sequence: CDR1 SGHDN, CDR2 FVKESK. The CDR3 DNA sequence: TGTGCCAGCAGCCAAGCTGGATATAGTGGCTACACCTTC. Translating it yields CASSQAGYSGYTF.

The V call is TRBV6-1, the J call TRBJ1-5; maybe TRBD1 (5 bases). Trimming pared 6 bases from V and 0 bases from J, leaving 12 bases between. CDR3 length: 15 residues. From germline, CDR1 is MNHNS and CDR2 SASEGT. DNA of the CDR3: TGTGCCAGCAGGTCCACAGGAAATAGCAATCAGCCCCAGCATTTT. Protein: CASRSTGNSNQPQHF.

This sequence joins TRBV2 and TRBJ1-1; TRBD1 is a possible D gene (6 bases). The CDR3 spans 14 residues. Trimming shortened V by 6 bases and J by 7 bases, and 18 bases separated the two germline ends. CDR1 and CDR2 (germline): SNHLY, FYNNEI. The CDR3 region is CASRAQGPTGEAFF. CDR3 nucleotide sequence: TGTGCCAGCAGGGCACAGGGACCCACAGGTGAAGCTTTCTTT. The full variable domain, completed using reference TRBV2 and TRBJ1-1, is EPEVTQTPSHQVTQMGQEVILRCVPISNHLYFYWYRQILGQKVEFLVSFYNNEISEKSEIFDDQFSVERPDGSNFTLKIRSTKLEDSAMYFCASRAQGPTGEAFFGQGTRLTVV.

A word on this clone: This same CDR3 is encoded by further DNA sequences in the sample. The gene calls are TRBV30 and TRBJ2-5; D is possibly TRBD1 (5 bases). CDR1 and CDR2 from the germline V gene are GTSNPN and SVGIG (reference sequence). Trimming pared 3 bases from V and 4 bases from J, leaving 12 bases between. CDR3 length: 13 amino acids. In DNA, the CDR3 is TGTGCCTGGAGCGGAGTAAGGGGAGAGACCCAGTACTTC. It translates to CAWSGVRGETQYF.

This clone was detected a few times. The rearrangement links TRBV28 to TRBJ1-4, with D possibly TRBD1 on 6 matching bases. Trimming cost V 8 bases and J 8 bases, with 18 bases left between them. From germline, CDR1 is MDHEN and CDR2 SYDVKM. The CDR3 extends over 14 amino acids. In DNA, the CDR3 is TGTGCCAGCGATAGCGGCAGGGGAGGAGAAAAACTGTTTTTT. Translating it yields CASDSGRGGEKLFF.

Only a few counts were recorded for this clone. This chain joins TRBV4-1 and TRBJ1-3; 9 positions match TRBD1. Germline CDR1 reads MGHRA; CDR2 reads YSYEKL. The CDR3 runs 15 residues. Trimming removed 2 bases from V and 6 bases from J; junction bases left unmatched: 5. The CDR3 region is CASSQRTGAPNTIYF. In nucleotides, the CDR3 is TGCGCCAGCAGCCAACGGACAGGGGCACCAAACACCATATATTTT.

The V and J genes are TRBV7-6 and TRBJ1-2, with D tentatively TRBD1 (5 bases). Between the trimmed V and J ends, which lost 5 bases and 2 bases, there was a span of 12 bases. This CDR3 has 14 amino acids. Looked up from germline, CDR1 is SGHVS and CDR2 is FNYEAQ. In DNA, the CDR3 is TGTGCCAGCAGCCCTAGCGACAGCAACTATGGCTACACCTTC. This sequence encodes CASSPSDSNYGYTF.